This T cell receptor beta chain was sequenced during a study of cytomegalovirus exposure and HLA in healthy donors. Study conclusions and caveats: Earlier analysis found most TCR beta V segments productive about 87% or about 30% of the time. Researchers counted roughly 150 TCR beta chains as cytomegalovirus-associated.

This PCR relied on a set of 60 Vbeta primers and 13 Jbeta primers. Original data processing: A follow-up analysis tallied tens of millions of unique TCR beta chains, 8.5 million to 14 million shared. The assay was immunoSEQ multiplex PCR, and TCRdb's table has in-frame clones only and misses some. For V, J and clone size, that table is used; D and trimming come from the DNA. The table shows over 150,000 clones, with about four fifths occurring only once. From germline, CDR1 is SGHAT and CDR2 FQNNGV. Deletions cut 3 bases from V and 6 bases from J, with 10 bases between. The CDR3 has 13 amino acids. As to this clone: No antigen is known for it.

The chain recombines TRBV11-2 with TRBJ2-3; unclear D gene. The TCR originated in a male donor in good health and CMV-seropositive. The sequenced sample consisted of PBMCs. Here the CDR3 reads CASSFPVADTQYF. DNA for the CDR3: TGTGCCAGCAGCTTCCCTGTAGCCGATACGCAGTATTTT.